This TCR beta chain was captured by sequencing in a study of tumor-infiltrating lymphocytes in glioblastoma multiforme. Germline V gives CDR1 SGHNT, CDR2 YENEEA. CDR3 size: 19 residues. Multiple V-beta primers and a C-beta primer amplified TCRB from RNA. TCRdb redid the calling of the multiplex PCR reads with MiXCR, one entry per CDR3 protein. The data hold 9,000 to 10,000 distinct CDR3 sequences, with about 70% observed a single time. As concerns this clonotype: This may come from a read error, since a much larger clone is one base off.

The sequencing sample was made of brain tumor tissue. The gene calls are TRBV11-3 and TRBJ2-3; 9 bases line up with TRBD2. The clonotype was recovered from a male donor with glioblastoma. CDR3 sequence reads: CASSLSSGRVASGTYTQYF. As DNA, the CDR3 is TGTGCCAGCAGCTTGAGTAGCGGGAGAGTTGCCAGTGGCACATATACGCAGTATTTT. Drawing the rest from reference TRBV11-3 and TRBJ2-3, the complete variable domain is EAGVVQSPRYKIIEKKQPVAFWCNPISGHNTLYWYLQNLGQGPELLIRYENEEAVDDSQLPKDRFSAERLKGVDSTLKIQPAELGDSAVYLCASSLSSGRVASGTYTQYFGPGTRLTVL.